This T cell receptor (beta chain) was found in a study of control samples from healthy donors and cancer patients (dated by TCRdb to 2019 to 2021). CDR1 and CDR2 are read off the germline V gene as MGHRA and YSYEKL. From its cysteine to its phenylalanine, the CDR3 spans 15 amino acids. Just the 45-base CDR3 DNA is kept, in frame starting at base 1. V is shortened by 4 bases, J by 2 bases, and the region joining them spans 14 bases. Regarding this clone: No antigen is known for it. No base-level quality is on record; no much larger clone is a single base apart.

Library preparation was by the immunoSEQ multiplex PCR assay. Sourced from immuneACCESS, this table was stored by TCRdb with only in-frame sequences that have V and J called. A share of the clones is absent; for the studies checked, an unresolved V gene accounts for under half, and the remainder has no known explanation. The sample has some 220,000 clones on record, over 90% of them singletons. The ten largest account for roughly 1.6% of the sample. The sequence derives from a man aged 50 or older in good health. Sequencing was done on a sample of blood. This chain is built from TRBV4-1 and TRBJ1-2; the D gene cannot be named for sure. This receptor carries the CDR3 CASSRIEDANYGYTF. The nucleotide sequence reads TGCGCCAGCAGCCGAATTGAGGACGCCAACTATGGCTACACCTTC.